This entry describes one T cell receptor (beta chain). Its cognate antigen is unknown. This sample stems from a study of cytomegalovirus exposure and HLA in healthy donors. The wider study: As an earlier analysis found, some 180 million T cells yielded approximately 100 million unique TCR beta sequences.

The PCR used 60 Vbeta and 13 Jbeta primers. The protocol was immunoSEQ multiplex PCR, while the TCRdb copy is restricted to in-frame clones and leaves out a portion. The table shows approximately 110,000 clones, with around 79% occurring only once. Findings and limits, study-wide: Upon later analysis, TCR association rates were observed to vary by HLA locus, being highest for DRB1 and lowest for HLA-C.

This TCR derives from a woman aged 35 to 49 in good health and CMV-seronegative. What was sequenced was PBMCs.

The CDR3 protein is CSARTYEQYF. The CDR3 coding sequence is TGCAGTGCTAGAACATACGAGCAGTACTTC. The chain combines TRBV20-1 with TRBJ2-7; D gene ambiguous. This CDR3 has 10 residues. Germline V CDR1 and CDR2: DFQATT, SNEGSKA (reference sequence). Trimming removed 2 bases from V and 4 bases from J, with 3 bases in between.